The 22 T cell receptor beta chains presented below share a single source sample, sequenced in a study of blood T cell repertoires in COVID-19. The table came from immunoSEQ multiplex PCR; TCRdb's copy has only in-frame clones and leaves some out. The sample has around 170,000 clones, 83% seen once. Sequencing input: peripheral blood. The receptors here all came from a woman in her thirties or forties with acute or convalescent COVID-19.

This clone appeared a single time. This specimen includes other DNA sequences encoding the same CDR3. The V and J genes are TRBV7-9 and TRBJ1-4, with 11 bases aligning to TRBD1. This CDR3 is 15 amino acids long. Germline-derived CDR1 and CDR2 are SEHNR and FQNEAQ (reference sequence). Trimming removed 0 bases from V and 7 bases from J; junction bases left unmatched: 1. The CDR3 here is CASSLAGTGGEKLFF. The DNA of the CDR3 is TGTGCCAGCAGCTTAGCCGGGACAGGGGGTGAAAAACTGTTTTTT.

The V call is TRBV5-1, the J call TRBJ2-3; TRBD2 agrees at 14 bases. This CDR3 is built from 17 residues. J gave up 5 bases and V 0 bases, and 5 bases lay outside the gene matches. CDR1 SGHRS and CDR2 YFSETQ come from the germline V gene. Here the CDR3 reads CASSLGGLAGVGDTQYF. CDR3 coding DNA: TGCGCCAGCAGCTTGGGGGGACTAGCGGGAGTAGGAGATACGCAGTATTTT.

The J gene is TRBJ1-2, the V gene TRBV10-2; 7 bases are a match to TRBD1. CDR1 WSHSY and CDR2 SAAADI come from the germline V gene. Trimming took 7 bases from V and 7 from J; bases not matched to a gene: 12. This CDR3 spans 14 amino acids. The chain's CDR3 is CASTGVGGRGGYTF. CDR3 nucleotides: TGCGCCAGCACGGGGGTAGGGGGCCGGGGTGGCTACACCTTC.

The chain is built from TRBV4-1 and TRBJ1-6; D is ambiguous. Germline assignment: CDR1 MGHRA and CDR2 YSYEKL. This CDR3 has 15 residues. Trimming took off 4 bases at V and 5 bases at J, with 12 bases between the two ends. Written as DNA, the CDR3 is TGCGCCAGCAGCCCAATACGACATGATAATTCACCCCTCCACTTT. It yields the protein CASSPIRHDNSPLHF.

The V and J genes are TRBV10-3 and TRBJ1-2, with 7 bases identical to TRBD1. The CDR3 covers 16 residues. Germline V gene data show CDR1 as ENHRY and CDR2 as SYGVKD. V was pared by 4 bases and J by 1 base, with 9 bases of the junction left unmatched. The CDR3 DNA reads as TGTGCCATCAGTGGGGGACAGATCCCTTATAACTATGGCTACACCTTC. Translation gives CAISGGQIPYNYGYTF.

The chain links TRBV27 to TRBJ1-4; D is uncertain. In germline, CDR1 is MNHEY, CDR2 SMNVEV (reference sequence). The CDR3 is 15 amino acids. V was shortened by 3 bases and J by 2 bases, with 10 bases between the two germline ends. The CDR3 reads CASSFTGWTNEKLFF. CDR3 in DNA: TGTGCCAGCAGTTTTACGGGGTGGACTAATGAAAAACTGTTTTTT.

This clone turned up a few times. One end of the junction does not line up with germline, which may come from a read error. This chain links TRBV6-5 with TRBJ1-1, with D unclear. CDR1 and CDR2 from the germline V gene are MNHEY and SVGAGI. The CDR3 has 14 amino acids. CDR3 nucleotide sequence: TGTGCCAGCAGTAACTCGGAGGGAATAACTGAAGCTTTCTTT. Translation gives CASSNSEGITEAFF.

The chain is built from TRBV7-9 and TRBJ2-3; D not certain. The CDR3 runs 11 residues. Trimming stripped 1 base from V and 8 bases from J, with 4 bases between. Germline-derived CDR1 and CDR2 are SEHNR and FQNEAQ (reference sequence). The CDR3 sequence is CASSLGSTQYF. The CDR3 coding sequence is TGTGCCAGCAGCTTAGGGAGTACGCAGTATTTT.

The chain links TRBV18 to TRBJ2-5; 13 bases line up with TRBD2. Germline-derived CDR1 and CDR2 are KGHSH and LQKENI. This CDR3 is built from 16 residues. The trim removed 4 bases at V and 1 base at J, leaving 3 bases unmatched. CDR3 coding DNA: TGTGCCAGCTCACTCGGACTAGCGGGGGTCCAAGAGACCCAGTACTTC. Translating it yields CASSLGLAGVQETQYF.

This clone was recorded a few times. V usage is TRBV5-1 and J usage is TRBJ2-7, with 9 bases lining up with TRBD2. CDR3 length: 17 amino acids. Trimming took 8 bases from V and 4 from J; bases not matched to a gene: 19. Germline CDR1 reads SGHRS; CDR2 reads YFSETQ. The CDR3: CASTVGEFPGLAYEQYF. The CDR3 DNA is TGCGCCAGTACGGTGGGGGAGTTCCCGGGACTAGCTTACGAGCAGTACTTC.

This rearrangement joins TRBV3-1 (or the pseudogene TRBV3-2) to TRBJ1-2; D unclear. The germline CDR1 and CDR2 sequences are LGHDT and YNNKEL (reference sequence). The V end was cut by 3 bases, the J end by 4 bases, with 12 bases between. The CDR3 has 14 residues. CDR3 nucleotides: TGTGCCAGCAGCCATTTATCGCTCAGCTATGGCTACACCTTC. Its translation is CASSHLSLSYGYTF.

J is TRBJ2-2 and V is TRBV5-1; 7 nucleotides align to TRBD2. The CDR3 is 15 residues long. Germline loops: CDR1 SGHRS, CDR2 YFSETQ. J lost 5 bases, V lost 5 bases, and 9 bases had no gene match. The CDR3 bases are TGCGCCAGCAGTAACGGGAGGCCTCTGACCGGGGAGCTGTTTTTT. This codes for CASSNGRPLTGELFF.

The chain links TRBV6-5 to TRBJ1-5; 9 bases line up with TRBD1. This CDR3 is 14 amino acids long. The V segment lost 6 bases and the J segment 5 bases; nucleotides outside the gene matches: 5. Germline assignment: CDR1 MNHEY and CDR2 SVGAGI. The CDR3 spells CASSRDRGDQPQHF. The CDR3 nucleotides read TGTGCCAGCAGCCGTGACAGGGGGGATCAGCCCCAGCATTTT.

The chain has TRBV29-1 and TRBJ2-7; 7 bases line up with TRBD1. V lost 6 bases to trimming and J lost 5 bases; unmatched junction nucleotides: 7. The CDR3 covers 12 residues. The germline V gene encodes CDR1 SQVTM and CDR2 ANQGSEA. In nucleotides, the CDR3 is TGCAGCGTCGGTACAGGGGTCGACGAGCAGTACTTC. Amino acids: CSVGTGVDEQYF.

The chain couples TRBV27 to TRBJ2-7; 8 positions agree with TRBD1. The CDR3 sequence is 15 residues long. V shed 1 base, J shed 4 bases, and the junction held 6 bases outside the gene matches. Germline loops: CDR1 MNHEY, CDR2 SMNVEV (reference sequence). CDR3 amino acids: CASSLYQGAGYEQYF. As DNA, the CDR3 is TGTGCCAGCAGTTTATACCAGGGGGCAGGTTACGAGCAGTACTTC.

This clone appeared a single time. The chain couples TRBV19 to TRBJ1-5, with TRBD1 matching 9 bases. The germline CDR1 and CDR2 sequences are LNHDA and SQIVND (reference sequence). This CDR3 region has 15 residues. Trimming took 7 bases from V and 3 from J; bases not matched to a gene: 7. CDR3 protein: CASIMTGGVNQPQHF. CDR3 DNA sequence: TGTGCCAGTATCATGACAGGGGGGGTCAATCAGCCCCAGCATTTT.

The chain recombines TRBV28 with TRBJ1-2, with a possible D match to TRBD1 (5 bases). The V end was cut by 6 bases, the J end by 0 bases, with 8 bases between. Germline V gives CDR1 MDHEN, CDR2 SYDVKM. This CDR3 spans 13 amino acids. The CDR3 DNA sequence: TGTGCCAGCAGAACGACAGCTAACTATGGCTACACCTTC. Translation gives CASRTTANYGYTF.

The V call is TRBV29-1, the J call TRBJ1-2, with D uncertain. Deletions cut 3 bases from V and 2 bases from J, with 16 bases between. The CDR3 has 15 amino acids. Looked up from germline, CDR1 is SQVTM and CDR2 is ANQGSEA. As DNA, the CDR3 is TGCAGCGTTGATCTTTATCCTCACGGGAACTATGGCTACACCTTC. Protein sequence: CSVDLYPHGNYGYTF.

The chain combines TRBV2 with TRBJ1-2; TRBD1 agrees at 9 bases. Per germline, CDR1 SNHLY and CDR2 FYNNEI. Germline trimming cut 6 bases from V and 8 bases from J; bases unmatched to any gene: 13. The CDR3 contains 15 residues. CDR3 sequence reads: CASRAITGGAGGYTF. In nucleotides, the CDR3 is TGTGCCAGCAGGGCTATTACAGGGGGCGCTGGGGGCTACACCTTC.

Here the CDR3 DNA reads TGTGCCAGCGGGGGGGCAGGACCTGAGTACGAGCAGTACTTC. This codes for CASGGAGPEYEQYF. The J gene is TRBJ2-7, the V gene TRBV6-5; TRBD2 is a possible D gene (7 bases). The CDR3 contains 14 residues. Germline CDR1 reads MNHEY; CDR2 reads SVGAGI. Trimming took 8 bases from V and 4 from J, leaving 18 bases between them.

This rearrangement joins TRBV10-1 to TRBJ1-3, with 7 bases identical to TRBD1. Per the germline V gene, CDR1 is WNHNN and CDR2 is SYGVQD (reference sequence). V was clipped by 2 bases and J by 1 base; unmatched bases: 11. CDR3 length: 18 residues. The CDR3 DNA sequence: TGCGCCAGCAGTGAGCCTTTAGACAGGGTATTATCTGGAAACACCATATATTTT. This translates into CASSEPLDRVLSGNTIYF.

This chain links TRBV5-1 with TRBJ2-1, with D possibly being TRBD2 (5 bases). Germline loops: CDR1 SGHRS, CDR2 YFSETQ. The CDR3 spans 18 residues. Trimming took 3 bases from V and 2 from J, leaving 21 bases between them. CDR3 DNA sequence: TGCGCCAGCAGCTACCCCCAGGAGGTAGTGAGGGCCTACAATGAGCAGTTCTTC. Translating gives CASSYPQEVVRAYNEQFF. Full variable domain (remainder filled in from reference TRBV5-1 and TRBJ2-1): KAGVTQTPRYLIKTRGQQVTLSCSPISGHRSVSWYQQTPGQGLQFLFEYFSETQRNKGNFPGRFSGRQFSNSRSEMNVSTLELGDSALYLCASSYPQEVVRAYNEQFFGPGTRLTVL.